This T cell receptor beta chain is drawn from a study of blood T cells in healthy people across ages. Concerning this clonotype: Its target is unknown.

This CDR3 spans 15 amino acids. V was cut by 6 bases and J by 0 bases, with 16 bases left in between. Germline lookup yields CDR1 SGHRS and CDR2 YFSETQ. Overall study results and limits: Donor CMV status was unknown, possibly confounding expanded clonotype changes.

The second PCR ran roughly 7 to 12 cycles with a sample-barcoded 5' primer and J-beta primers. The template-switch adaptor was a 5' adaptor with 12 random nucleotides. It tagged each cDNA molecule. In TCRdb, the 5' RACE reads were re-called with MiXCR into one record per CDR3 protein. The sample comprises 900,000 to 950,000 distinct CDR3 sequences, roughly 29% of which are singletons, and 10% to 13% rests with the top ten. Another study also made use of these data, one on T cells of mothers and their children. That publication notes: Every microgram of extracted RNA entered cDNA synthesis, around 1.4 ug per 15 ul. Sequencing returned over 8 million TCR beta CDR3 reads per mother and about 3 million per child.

The sequence was collected from a middle-aged woman in good health. Sequenced input: blood. The V call is TRBV5-1, the J call TRBJ2-7; tentative D call: TRBD2 (5 bases). The CDR3 sequence: CASTLGVESSYEQYF. The CDR3 region has the DNA TGCGCCAGCACCCTCGGGGTAGAAAGCTCCTACGAGCAGTACTTC. Drawing the rest from reference TRBV5-1 and TRBJ2-7, the complete variable domain is KAGVTQTPRYLIKTRGQQVTLSCSPISGHRSVSWYQQTPGQGLQFLFEYFSETQRNKGNFPGRFSGRQFSNSRSEMNVSTLELGDSALYLCASTLGVESSYEQYFGPGTRLTVT.